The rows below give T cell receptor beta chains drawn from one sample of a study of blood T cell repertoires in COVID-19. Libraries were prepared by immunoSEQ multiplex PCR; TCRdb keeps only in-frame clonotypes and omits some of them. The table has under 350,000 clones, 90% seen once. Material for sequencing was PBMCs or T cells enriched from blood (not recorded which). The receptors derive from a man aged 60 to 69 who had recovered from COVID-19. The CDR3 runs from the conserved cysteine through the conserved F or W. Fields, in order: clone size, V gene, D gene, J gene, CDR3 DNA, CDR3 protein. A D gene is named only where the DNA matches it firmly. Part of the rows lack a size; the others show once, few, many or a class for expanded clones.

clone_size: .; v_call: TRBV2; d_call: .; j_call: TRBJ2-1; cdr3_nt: TGTGCCAGCAGTGAAGCGACTACTTACTCCGAGCAGTTCTTC; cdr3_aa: CASSEATTYSEQFF
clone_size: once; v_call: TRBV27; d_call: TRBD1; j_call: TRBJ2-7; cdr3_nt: TGTGCCACATCAAGAGGCCGGGACAGGTGGTCGGACGAGCAGTACTTC; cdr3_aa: CATSRGRDRWSDEQYF
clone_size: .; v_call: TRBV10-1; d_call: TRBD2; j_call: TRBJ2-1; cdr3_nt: TGCGCCAGCAGCTCCGGGACTAGCGGGTCCGCCGAGCAGTTCTTC; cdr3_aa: CASSSGTSGSAEQFF
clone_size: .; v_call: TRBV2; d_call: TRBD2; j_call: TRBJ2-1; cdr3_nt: TGTGCCAGCAGTGAAGTGGGACTAGGATCTTCCTACAATGAGCAGTTCTTC; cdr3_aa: CASSEVGLGSSYNEQFF
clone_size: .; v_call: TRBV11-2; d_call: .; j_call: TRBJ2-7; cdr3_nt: TGTGCCAGCAGCACAACAGAATACGAGCAGTACTTC; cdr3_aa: CASSTTEYEQYF
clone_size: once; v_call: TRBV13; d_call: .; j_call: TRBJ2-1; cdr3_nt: TGTGCCAGCAGCTTAGCGTACGGGAATAGGGCTAATGAGCAGTTCTTC; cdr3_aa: CASSLAYGNRANEQFF
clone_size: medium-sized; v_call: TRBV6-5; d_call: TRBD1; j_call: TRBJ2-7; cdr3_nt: TGTGCCAGCACCCAGTCACAGGGGGCGTGGGAGCAGTACTTC; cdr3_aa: CASTQSQGAWEQYF
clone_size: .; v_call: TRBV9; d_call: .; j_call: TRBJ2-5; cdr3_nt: TGTGCCAGCAGCCAAGGGGTAGAAGAGACCCAGTACTTC; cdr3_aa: CASSQGVEETQYF
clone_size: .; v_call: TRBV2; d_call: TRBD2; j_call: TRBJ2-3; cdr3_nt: TGTGCCAGCAGTCCACTAGCGGGAGGGCCAGATACGCAGTATTTT; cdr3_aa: CASSPLAGGPDTQYF
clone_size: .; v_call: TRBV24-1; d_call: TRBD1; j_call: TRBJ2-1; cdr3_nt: TGTGCCACCAGTGATGCCACAGGGGGATCCTACAATGAGCAGTTCTTC; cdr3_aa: CATSDATGGSYNEQFF
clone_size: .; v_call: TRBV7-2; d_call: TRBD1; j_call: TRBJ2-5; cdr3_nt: TGTGCCAGCAGCTCGACCACTGGACAGGGTTGGAACTCCCAAGAGACCCAGTACTTC; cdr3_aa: CASSSTTGQGWNSQETQYF
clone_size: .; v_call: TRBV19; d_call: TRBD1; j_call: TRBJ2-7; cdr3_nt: TGTGCCAGTAGACCGACAGGGAAGAACTACGAGCAGTACTTC; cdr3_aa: CASRPTGKNYEQYF
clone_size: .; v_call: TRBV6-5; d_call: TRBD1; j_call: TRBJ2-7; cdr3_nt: TGTGCCAGCAGCCGGGACAGGGCGATTCGGGAGCAGTACTTC; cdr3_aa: CASSRDRAIREQYF
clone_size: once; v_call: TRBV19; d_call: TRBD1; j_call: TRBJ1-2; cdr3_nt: TGTGCCAGTAGTAAGGACAGGGACTATGGCTACACCTTC; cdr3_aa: CASSKDRDYGYTF
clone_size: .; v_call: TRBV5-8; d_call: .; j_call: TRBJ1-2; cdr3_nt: TGTGCCAGCAACACACCAATCGGGACTTCTCGTGGCTACACCTTC; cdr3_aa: CASNTPIGTSRGYTF
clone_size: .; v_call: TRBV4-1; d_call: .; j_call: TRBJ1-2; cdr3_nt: TGCGCCAGCAGCCAAGTAGGGGACTTAACCCACTATGGCTACACCTTC; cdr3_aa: CASSQVGDLTHYGYTF
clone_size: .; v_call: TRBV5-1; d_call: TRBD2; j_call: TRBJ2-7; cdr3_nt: TGCGCCAGCAGCAAAGAAGTGGCGGGGGGACGCTACGAGCAGTACTTC; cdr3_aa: CASSKEVAGGRYEQYF
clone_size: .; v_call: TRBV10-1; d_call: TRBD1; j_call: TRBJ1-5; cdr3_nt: TGCGCCAGCATTGACAAAAAGGGACAGGGATATTATCAGCCCCAGCATTTT; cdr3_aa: CASIDKKGQGYYQPQHF
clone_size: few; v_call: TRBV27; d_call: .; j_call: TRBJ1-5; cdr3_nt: TGTGCCAGCAGTGTGGACCAGGGATGGCCCCAGCATTTT; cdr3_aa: CASSVDQGWPQHF
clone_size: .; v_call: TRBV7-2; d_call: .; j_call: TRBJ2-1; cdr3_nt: TGTGCCAGCAGCGCACTTCACAGGGTCGATGAGCAGTTCTTC; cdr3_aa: CASSALHRVDEQFF
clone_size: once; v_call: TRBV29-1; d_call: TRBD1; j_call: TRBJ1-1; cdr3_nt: TGCAGCGTTGCCATACAGGGGCGGACTGAAGCTTTCTTT; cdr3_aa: CSVAIQGRTEAFF
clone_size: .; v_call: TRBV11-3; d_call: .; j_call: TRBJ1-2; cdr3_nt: TGTGCCAGCAGCTTCGGGACGACGGGGGGCTATGGCTACACCTTC; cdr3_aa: CASSFGTTGGYGYTF
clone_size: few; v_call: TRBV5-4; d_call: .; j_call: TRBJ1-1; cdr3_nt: TGTGCCAGCGGCTCGGCAGGGGTGAACACTGAAGCTTTCTTT; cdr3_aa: CASGSAGVNTEAFF
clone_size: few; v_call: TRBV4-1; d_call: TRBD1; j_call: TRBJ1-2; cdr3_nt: TGCGCCAGCAGCCAAGGCCCGGGACAGGGGCGGATCAACTATGGCTACACCTTC; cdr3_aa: CASSQGPGQGRINYGYTF
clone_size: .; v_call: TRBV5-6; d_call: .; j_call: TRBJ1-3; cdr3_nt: TGTGCCAGCAGCTTGTTAAGGAGTGGAAACACCATATATTTT; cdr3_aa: CASSLLRSGNTIYF
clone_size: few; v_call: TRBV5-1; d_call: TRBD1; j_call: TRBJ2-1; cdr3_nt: TGCGCCAGCAGCTTATACTCCGGGACAGGGGTTTACAATGAGCAGTTCTTC; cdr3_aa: CASSLYSGTGVYNEQFF
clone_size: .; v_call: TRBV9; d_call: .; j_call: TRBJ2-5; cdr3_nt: TGTGCCAGCAGTGCAGCAGGGGCTCGCGAGACCCAGTACTTC; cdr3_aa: CASSAAGARETQYF
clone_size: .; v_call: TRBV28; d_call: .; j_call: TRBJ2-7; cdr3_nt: TGTGCCAGCACTGTCGGGAGTTACCACGAGCAGTACTTC; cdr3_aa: CASTVGSYHEQYF
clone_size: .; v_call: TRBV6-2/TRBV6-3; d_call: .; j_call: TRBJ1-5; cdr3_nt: TGTGCCAGCAGTTACCTACGCGGGGGTAATAGCAATCAGCCCCAGCATTTT; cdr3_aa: CASSYLRGGNSNQPQHF
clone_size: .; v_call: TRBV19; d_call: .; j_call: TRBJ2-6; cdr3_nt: TGTGCCAGTAGCAGACTGATTTCTGGGGCCAACGTCCTGACTTTC; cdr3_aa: CASSRLISGANVLTF